Listed here are 25 T cell receptor beta chains from one sample, sequenced in a study of blood T cell repertoires in COVID-19. The protocol was immunoSEQ multiplex PCR, while the TCRdb copy is restricted to in-frame clones and leaves out a portion. The sample lists roughly 230,000 clones, 80% to 85% occurring once. The sequenced material came from PBMCs or T cells enriched from blood (not recorded which). The receptors originated from a man in his fifties or sixties who had recovered from COVID-19.

This chain's CDR3 is CASSWGSGGSYEQYF. For the CDR3, the DNA is TGCGCCAGCAGCTGGGGCTCGGGGGGATCCTACGAGCAGTACTTC. The genes are TRBV5-1 and TRBJ2-7; 7 bases fit TRBD2. The ends lost 3 bases at V and 1 base at J; junction bases unmatched: 7. This CDR3 is built from 15 residues. Germline V CDR1 and CDR2: SGHRS, YFSETQ.

This clone was recorded a few times. V usage is TRBV7-2 and J usage is TRBJ1-3; 7 positions agree with TRBD1. The junction had 6 bases not matched to a gene; V was cut back by 0 bases and J by 4 bases. The V gene's germline CDR1 is SGHTA and CDR2 FQGNSA. The CDR3 length is 16 residues. This CDR3 reads CASSLAGTAAGNTIYF. The CDR3 nucleotides read TGTGCCAGCAGCTTAGCGGGGACAGCTGCCGGAAACACCATATATTTT. The whole variable domain, remainder taken from reference TRBV7-2 and TRBJ1-3, is GAGVSQSPSNKVTEKGKDVELRCDPISGHTALYWYRQSLGQGLEFLIYFQGNSAPDKSGLPSDRFSAERTGGSVSTLTIQRTQQEDSAVYLCASSLAGTAAGNTIYFGEGSWLTVV.

The J gene is TRBJ2-3, the V gene TRBV18, with 7 bases identical to TRBD1. The V gene's germline CDR1 is KGHSH and CDR2 LQKENI. The V and J ends lost 4 bases and 2 bases, in that order; junction bases with no gene match: 6. The CDR3 is made up of 15 amino acids. The chain's CDR3 is CASSRLGQPTDTQYF. The CDR3 DNA reads TGTGCCAGCTCACGGTTGGGACAGCCCACAGATACGCAGTATTTT.

The rearrangement uses TRBV5-1 and TRBJ2-6; D is possibly TRBD2 (6 bases). V lost 2 bases and J 0 bases, leaving 9 bases between the germline ends. This CDR3 is 16 amino acids long. CDR1 is SGHRS and CDR2 is YFSETQ in the germline V gene. CDR3 protein: CASSFGEASGANVLTF. CDR3 DNA: TGCGCCAGCAGCTTCGGGGAGGCCTCTGGGGCCAACGTCCTGACTTTC.

V gene TRBV5-5 combines with J gene TRBJ2-5, with 7 bases that match TRBD2. The germline gives CDR1 SGHKS, CDR2 YYEKEE (reference sequence). This CDR3 is built from 17 residues. With 5 bases clipped from V and 5 bases from J, the junction kept 18 bases outside the gene matches. This CDR3 is CASSSGRWEGWRETQYF. CDR3 sequence (DNA): TGTGCCAGCAGTTCGGGCCGCTGGGAGGGATGGAGGGAGACCCAGTACTTC.

The V call is TRBV7-2, the J call TRBJ1-3; no definite D call. The CDR3 sequence is 16 residues long. Germline CDR1 SGHTA, CDR2 FQGNSA. The V end lost 5 bases, the J end lost 2 bases, and 16 bases lay between the germline ends. In nucleotides, the CDR3 is TGTGCCAGCAGCCCCCGGGGAGGTGGTGCTGGAAACACCATATATTTT. Its translation is CASSPRGGGAGNTIYF.

This chain connects TRBV2 to TRBJ2-1; 11 nucleotides agree with TRBD2. The CDR3 has 15 amino acids. Per germline, CDR1 SNHLY and CDR2 FYNNEI. Trimming at V came to 9 bases and at J to 9 bases, leaving 13 bases not matched to a gene. The chain's CDR3 is CARGPALAGVSEQFF. As DNA, the CDR3 is TGTGCCAGAGGGCCGGCACTAGCGGGAGTGAGTGAGCAGTTCTTC.

The chain combines TRBV14 with TRBJ2-7; D is perhaps TRBD2 (5 bases). The CDR3 extends over 14 amino acids. V was clipped by 1 base and J by 2 bases, with 9 bases between them. CDR1 is SGHDN and CDR2 is FVKESK in the germline V gene. CDR3 in DNA: TGTGCCAGCAGCCAAGTCGCCGGGACCTACGAGCAGTACTTC. Protein sequence: CASSQVAGTYEQYF.

V is TRBV3-1 (or the pseudogene TRBV3-2) and J is TRBJ1-5; possible D gene TRBD1, 5 bases. The ends were cut back, 0 bases at V and 3 bases at J, with 9 bases in the middle. This CDR3 has 15 residues. Germline V gives CDR1 LGHDT, CDR2 YNNKEL (reference sequence). CDR3 sequence reads: CASSQDPGNNQPQHF. The CDR3 nucleotides read TGTGCCAGCAGCCAAGACCCAGGGAACAATCAGCCCCAGCATTTT.

This rearrangement joins TRBV7-2 to TRBJ1-6; 7 nucleotides agree with TRBD1. CDR1 SGHTA and CDR2 FQGNSA come from the germline V gene. V was clipped by 8 bases and J by 6 bases; unmatched bases: 13. The CDR3 runs 16 residues. The CDR3 sequence is CASRKNRGSGNSPLHF. The CDR3 coding sequence is TGTGCCAGCCGGAAAAACAGGGGATCCGGTAATTCACCCCTCCACTTT.

The V call is TRBV12-3 or TRBV12-4, the J call TRBJ2-2; D is unclear. The CDR3 runs 13 residues. The germline V and J ends were trimmed by 5 bases and 2 bases, with 6 bases remaining between them. Written as DNA, the CDR3 is TGTGCCAGCAGTGAGCCAAACACCGGGGAGCTGTTTTTT. This encodes CASSEPNTGELFF.

The chain employs TRBV3-1 (or the pseudogene TRBV3-2) and TRBJ1-1; D unresolved. The CDR3 has 14 residues. Trimming removed 2 bases at V and 0 bases at J, with 7 bases between. Germline-derived CDR1 and CDR2 are LGHDT and YNNKEL (reference sequence). This CDR3 is CASSQPRMNTEAFF. CDR3 nucleotides: TGTGCCAGCAGCCAACCGAGGATGAACACTGAAGCTTTCTTT.

This rearrangement joins TRBV27 to TRBJ1-5; a weak D match, TRBD1 (6 bases). CDR3 size: 17 residues. CDR1 is MNHEY and CDR2 is SMNVEV in the germline V gene (reference sequence). The ends were cut back, 3 bases at V and 1 base at J, with 16 bases in the middle. The CDR3 spells CASSLGTTGPSNQPQHF. The CDR3 DNA follows: TGTGCCAGCAGTTTGGGAACTACAGGGCCGAGCAATCAGCCCCAGCATTTT.

In its sample, this clone was seen a few times. This chain links TRBV27 with TRBJ1-3; D ambiguous. The CDR3 runs to 16 residues. V was shortened by 0 bases and J by 4 bases, with 13 bases between the two germline ends. Germline V gene lookup returns CDR1 MNHEY and CDR2 SMNVEV (reference sequence). The chain's CDR3 is CASSLSGRAWGNTIYF. In DNA, the CDR3 is TGTGCCAGCAGTTTATCGGGGAGGGCGTGGGGAAACACCATATATTTT.

This chain uses TRBV6-4 with TRBJ2-2; D is undetermined. This CDR3 has 13 residues. Germline CDR1 and CDR2: MRHNA and SNTAGT. With 5 bases removed from V and 0 bases from J, the gap between germline ends came to 4 bases. The chain's CDR3 is CASSNTNTGELFF. The CDR3, as DNA: TGTGCCAGCAGTAACACGAACACCGGGGAGCTGTTTTTT.

This chain links TRBV9 with TRBJ1-3; 8 bases line up with TRBD1. CDR3 length equals 15 residues. V shed 0 bases, J shed 1 base, and the junction held 0 bases outside the gene matches. Germline loops: CDR1 SGDLS, CDR2 YYNGEE. The CDR3 DNA reads TGTGCCAGCAGCGTAGGACAGGGGTCTGGAAACACCATATATTTT. Protein product: CASSVGQGSGNTIYF.

The chain joins TRBV5-1 to TRBJ2-3; TRBD1 might be the D (6 bases). The CDR3 covers 14 residues. Trimming removed 3 bases at V and 3 bases at J, with 11 bases between. Looked up from germline, CDR1 is SGHRS and CDR2 is YFSETQ. CDR3 coding DNA: TGCGCCAGCAGCTGGGACATCAGGACAGATACGCAGTATTTT. The encoded protein is CASSWDIRTDTQYF. The full variable domain, completed using reference TRBV5-1 and TRBJ2-3, is KAGVTQTPRYLIKTRGQQVTLSCSPISGHRSVSWYQQTPGQGLQFLFEYFSETQRNKGNFPGRFSGRQFSNSRSEMNVSTLELGDSALYLCASSWDIRTDTQYFGPGTRLTVL.

The CDR3 DNA is TGTGCCAGCAGCTTCGGGACAGGGAATTCACCCCTCCACTTT. Its translation is CASSFGTGNSPLHF. The V and J genes are TRBV5-6 and TRBJ1-6; 9 nucleotides agree with TRBD1. This CDR3 region has 14 residues. From germline, CDR1 is SGHDT and CDR2 YYEEEE. Trimming cost V 2 bases and J 7 bases; bases outside gene matches: 1.

The chain uses TRBV28 and TRBJ2-3; 12 nucleotides align to TRBD1. The J segment lost 3 bases and the V segment lost 9 bases, leaving 7 bases of the junction unmatched. The CDR3 is 15 amino acids. Looked up from germline, CDR1 is MDHEN and CDR2 is SYDVKM. The CDR3: CASPPGQGATDTQYF. The CDR3 DNA follows: TGTGCCAGTCCTCCGGGACAGGGGGCGACAGATACGCAGTATTTT.

This chain connects TRBV9 to TRBJ2-1, with 9 positions matching TRBD1. This CDR3 region has 14 residues. CDR1 SGDLS and CDR2 YYNGEE come from the germline V gene. V lost 2 bases to trimming and J lost 7 bases; unmatched junction nucleotides: 4. DNA of the CDR3: TGTGCCAGCAGCGTGGGGGACAGGGTTAATGAGCAGTTCTTC. It is translated as CASSVGDRVNEQFF.

V is TRBV18 and J is TRBJ1-5; maybe TRBD1 (5 bases). The CDR3 runs to 14 residues. Trimming removed 1 base at V and 4 bases at J, with 8 bases between. The germline CDR1 and CDR2 sequences are KGHSH and LQKENI. Here the CDR3 reads CASSPRDWNQPQHF. The CDR3 coding sequence is TGTGCCAGCTCACCACGGGACTGGAATCAGCCCCAGCATTTT.

V is TRBV6-1 and J is TRBJ1-5, with 9 bases aligning to TRBD1. Trimming cost V 2 bases and J 1 base; bases outside gene matches: 9. From germline, CDR1 is MNHNS and CDR2 SASEGT. The CDR3 contains 18 residues. The CDR3 DNA reads as TGTGCCAGCAGTGAAATGGGACAGGGATTCTGGAGCAATCAGCCCCAGCATTTT. Its translation: CASSEMGQGFWSNQPQHF.

The rearrangement uses TRBV4-3 and TRBJ2-3; 14 nucleotides match TRBD2. Trimming took 0 bases from V and 5 from J; bases not matched to a gene: 16. CDR1 and CDR2 (germline): LGHNA, YSLEER. This CDR3 has 21 residues. The CDR3 sequence is CASSQDRGAEGLAGVIDTQYF. CDR3 nucleotides: TGCGCCAGCAGCCAAGATCGGGGGGCCGAGGGACTAGCGGGAGTAATAGATACGCAGTATTTT.

CDR3 region: CASSLDSQSTPHF. The CDR3 DNA reads as TGCGCCAGCAGCTTGGACAGTCAGTCCACCCCCCACTTT. The chain employs TRBV5-1 and TRBJ1-6; the D is unclear. The CDR3 has 13 amino acids. V lost 0 bases, J lost 18 bases, and 16 bases lay in between. Looked up from germline, CDR1 is SGHRS and CDR2 is YFSETQ.

The rearrangement uses TRBV5-6 and TRBJ2-7, with 9 bases fitting TRBD1. In germline, CDR1 is SGHDT, CDR2 YYEEEE. The CDR3 totals 16 residues. V lost 5 bases, J lost 5 bases, and 14 bases stayed unmatched. The CDR3 protein is CASSFRGTGQRDEQYF. CDR3 nucleotides: TGTGCCAGCAGTTTTCGGGGGACAGGGCAACGGGACGAGCAGTACTTC. Full variable domain (rest looked up from reference TRBV5-6 and TRBJ2-7): DAGVTQSPTHLIKTRGQQVTLRCSPKSGHDTVSWYQQALGQGPQFIFQYYEEEERQRGNFPDRFSGHQFPNYSSELNVNALLLGDSALYLCASSFRGTGQRDEQYFGPGTRLTVT.